The following is a TCR beta chain sequence with its context. Its specificity is not known. CD45RO-negative CD8 cells positively selected for CCR7 made up the naive population, which excluded terminally differentiated effector memory CD45RA+ cells. Germline values: CDR1 MDHEN, CDR2 SYDVKM. The CDR3 has 15 residues. The V gene end was trimmed by 4 bases and the J gene end by 8 bases; junction bases not matched to a gene: 4. The data were taken from a study of shared clonotypes between healthy human individuals. Study results and caveats: Generation of non-shared clonotypes was less probable than generation of clonotypes shared by all four donors.

Measured with immunoSEQ multiplex PCR; TCRdb has only the in-frame clones, and not every one. Here the sample spans roughly 2.1 million clones, approximately 94% being singletons. The sample consisted of naive CD8+ T cells from PBMCs. The V and J genes are TRBV28 and TRBJ2-1, with 14 bases identical to TRBD2. This sequence originates from a man younger than 30 in good health. Some clones in this sample may be carry-over from other donors' samples. The CDR3 DNA reads as TGTGCCAGCAGTTCGACTAGCGGGAGGGCGGATGAGCAGTTCTTC. It is translated as CASSSTSGRADEQFF. Together with reference TRBV28 and TRBJ2-1, the CDR3 gives the full variable domain: DVKVTQSSRYLVKRTGEKVFLECVQDMDHENMFWYRQDPGLGLRLIYFSYDVKMKEKGDIPEGYSVSREKKERFSLILESASTNQTSMYLCASSSTSGRADEQFFGPGTRLTVL.